The clone carrying this T cell receptor beta chain was detected only once. This specimen belongs to a study of blood T cell repertoires in COVID-19. In germline, CDR1 is LNHDA, CDR2 SQIVND (reference sequence). V was cut by 8 bases and J by 6 bases, with 10 bases left in between. The CDR3 covers 11 residues. Assay: immunoSEQ multiplex PCR; the TCRdb copy retains only in-frame clones and omits some. The data contain approximately 310,000 clones, roughly 86% of them singletons. The chain recombines TRBV19 with TRBJ1-2, with a tentative D call TRBD1 (5 bases). The specimen sequenced was peripheral blood. The receptor comes from a woman between 50 and 59 years old who had recovered from COVID-19. CDR3 DNA sequence: TGTGCCAGTGGACATGGGGATGGCTACACCTTC. It codes for CASGHGDGYTF.